This TCR beta chain was documented in a study of control samples from healthy donors and cancer patients. Data came from immunoSEQ multiplex PCR; TCRdb stores just in-frame clones and leaves some out. The table shows approximately 150,000 clones, with around 90% occurring only once. CDR1 and CDR2 from the germline V gene are SNHLY and FYNNEI. V shed 7 bases and J shed 4 bases, with 14 bases lying between them. CDR3 length equals 14 residues. This clone came up once. This chain connects TRBV2 to TRBJ1-5; tentatively, D is TRBD1 (5 bases). This TCR derives from a man aged 18 to 30 in good health. Sequenced input: blood. The CDR3 region is CASNWGGLNQPQHF. CDR3 DNA sequence: TGTGCCAGCAACTGGGGCGGACTAAATCAGCCCCAGCATTTT.